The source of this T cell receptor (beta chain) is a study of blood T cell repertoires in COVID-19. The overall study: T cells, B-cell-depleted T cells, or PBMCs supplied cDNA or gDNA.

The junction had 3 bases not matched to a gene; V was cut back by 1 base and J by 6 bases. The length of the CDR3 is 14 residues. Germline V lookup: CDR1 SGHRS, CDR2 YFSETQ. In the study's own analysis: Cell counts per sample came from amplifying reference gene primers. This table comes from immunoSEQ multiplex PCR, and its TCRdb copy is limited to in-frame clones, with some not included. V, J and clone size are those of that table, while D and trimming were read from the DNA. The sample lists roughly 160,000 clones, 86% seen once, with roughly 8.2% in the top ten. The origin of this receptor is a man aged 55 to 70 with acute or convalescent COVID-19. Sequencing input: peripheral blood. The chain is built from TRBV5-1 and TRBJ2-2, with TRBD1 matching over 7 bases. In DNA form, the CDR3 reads TGCGCCAGCAGCTTGCTGACAGGGTCCGGGGAGCTGTTTTTT. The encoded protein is CASSLLTGSGELFF.